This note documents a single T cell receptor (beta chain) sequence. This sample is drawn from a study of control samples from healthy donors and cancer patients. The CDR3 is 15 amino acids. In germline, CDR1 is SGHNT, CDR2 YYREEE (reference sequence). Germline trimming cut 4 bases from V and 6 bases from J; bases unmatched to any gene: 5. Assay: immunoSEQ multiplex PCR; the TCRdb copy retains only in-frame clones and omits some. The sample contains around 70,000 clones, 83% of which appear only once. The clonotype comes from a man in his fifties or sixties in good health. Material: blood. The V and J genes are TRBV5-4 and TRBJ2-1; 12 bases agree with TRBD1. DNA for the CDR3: TGTGCCAGCAGCCTGGGACAGGGGGCGTTCAATGAGCAGTTCTTC. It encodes CASSLGQGAFNEQFF.